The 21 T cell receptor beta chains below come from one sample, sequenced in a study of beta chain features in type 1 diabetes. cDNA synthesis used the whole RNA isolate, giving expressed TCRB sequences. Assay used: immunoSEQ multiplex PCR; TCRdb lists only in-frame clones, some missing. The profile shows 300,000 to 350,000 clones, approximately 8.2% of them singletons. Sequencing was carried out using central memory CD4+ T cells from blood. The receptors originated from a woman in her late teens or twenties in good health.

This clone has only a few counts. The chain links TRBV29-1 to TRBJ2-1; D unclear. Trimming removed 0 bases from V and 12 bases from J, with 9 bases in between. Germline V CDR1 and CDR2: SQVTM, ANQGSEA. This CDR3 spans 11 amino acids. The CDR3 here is CSVEDLSPQFF. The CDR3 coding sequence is TGCAGCGTTGAAGATCTGAGCCCGCAGTTCTTC.

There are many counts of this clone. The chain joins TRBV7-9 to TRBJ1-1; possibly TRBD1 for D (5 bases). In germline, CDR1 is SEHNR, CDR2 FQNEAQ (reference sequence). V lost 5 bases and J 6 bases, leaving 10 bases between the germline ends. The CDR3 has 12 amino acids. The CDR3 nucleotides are TGTGCCAGCAGCCAAGGGGTTTCTGAAGCTTTCTTT. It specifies CASSQGVSEAFF.

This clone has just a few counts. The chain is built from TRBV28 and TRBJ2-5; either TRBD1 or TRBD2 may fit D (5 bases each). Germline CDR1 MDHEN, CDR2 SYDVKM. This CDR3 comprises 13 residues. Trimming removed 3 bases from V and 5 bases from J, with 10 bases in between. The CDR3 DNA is TGTGCCAGCAGTTTTAAAGGGACGGAGACCCAGTACTTC. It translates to CASSFKGTETQYF.

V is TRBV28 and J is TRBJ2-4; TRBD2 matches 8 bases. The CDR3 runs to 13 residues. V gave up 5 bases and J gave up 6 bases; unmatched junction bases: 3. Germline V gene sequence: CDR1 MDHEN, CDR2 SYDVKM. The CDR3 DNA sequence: TGTGCCAGCAGTACGGGAGGGGGAAACATTCAGTACTTC. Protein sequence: CASSTGGGNIQYF.

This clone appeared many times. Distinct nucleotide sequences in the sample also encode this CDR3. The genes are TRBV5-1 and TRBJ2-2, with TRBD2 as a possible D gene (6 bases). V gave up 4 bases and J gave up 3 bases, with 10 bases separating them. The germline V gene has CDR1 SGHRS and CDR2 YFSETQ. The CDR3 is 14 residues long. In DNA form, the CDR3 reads TGCGCCAGCAGCCTGGACTACGACACCGGGGAGCTGTTTTTT. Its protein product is CASSLDYDTGELFF.

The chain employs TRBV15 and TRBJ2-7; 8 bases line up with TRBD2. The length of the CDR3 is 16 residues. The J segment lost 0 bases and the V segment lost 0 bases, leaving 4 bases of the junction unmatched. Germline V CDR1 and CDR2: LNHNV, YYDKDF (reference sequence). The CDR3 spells CATSRDLAGRSYEQYF. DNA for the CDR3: TGTGCCACCAGCAGAGATTTAGCGGGACGCTCCTACGAGCAGTACTTC.

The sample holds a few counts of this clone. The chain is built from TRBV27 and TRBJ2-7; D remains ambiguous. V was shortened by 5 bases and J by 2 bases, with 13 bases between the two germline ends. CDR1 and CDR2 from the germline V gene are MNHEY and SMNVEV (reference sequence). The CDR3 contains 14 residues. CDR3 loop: CASSQRVNPYEQYF. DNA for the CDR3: TGTGCCAGCAGTCAACGGGTGAACCCCTACGAGCAGTACTTC.

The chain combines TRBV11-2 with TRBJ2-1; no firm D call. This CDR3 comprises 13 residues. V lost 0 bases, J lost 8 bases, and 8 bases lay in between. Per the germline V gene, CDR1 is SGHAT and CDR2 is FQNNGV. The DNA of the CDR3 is TGTGCCAGCAGCTTAGATCTGGCCGATGAGCAGTTCTTC. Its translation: CASSLDLADEQFF.

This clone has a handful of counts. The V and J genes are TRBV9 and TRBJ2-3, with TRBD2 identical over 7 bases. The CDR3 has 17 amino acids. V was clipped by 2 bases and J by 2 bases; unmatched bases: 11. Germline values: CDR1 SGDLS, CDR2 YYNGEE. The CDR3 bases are TGTGCCAGCAGCGTTAGGGACTACCAACCCTTCACAGATACGCAGTATTTT. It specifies CASSVRDYQPFTDTQYF.

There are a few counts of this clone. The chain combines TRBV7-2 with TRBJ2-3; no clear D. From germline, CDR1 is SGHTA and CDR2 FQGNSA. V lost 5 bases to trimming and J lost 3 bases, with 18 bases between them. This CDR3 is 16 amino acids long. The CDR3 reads CASSPRTLLGTDTQYF. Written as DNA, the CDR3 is TGTGCCAGCAGCCCACGGACCCTTCTGGGGACAGATACGCAGTATTTT.

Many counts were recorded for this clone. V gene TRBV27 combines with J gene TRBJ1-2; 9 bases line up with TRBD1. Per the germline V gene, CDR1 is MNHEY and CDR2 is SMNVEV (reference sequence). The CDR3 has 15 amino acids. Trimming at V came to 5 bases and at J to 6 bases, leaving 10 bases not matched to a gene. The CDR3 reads CASSASGQGYDGYTF. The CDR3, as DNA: TGTGCCAGCAGTGCCTCGGGACAGGGCTATGATGGCTACACCTTC.

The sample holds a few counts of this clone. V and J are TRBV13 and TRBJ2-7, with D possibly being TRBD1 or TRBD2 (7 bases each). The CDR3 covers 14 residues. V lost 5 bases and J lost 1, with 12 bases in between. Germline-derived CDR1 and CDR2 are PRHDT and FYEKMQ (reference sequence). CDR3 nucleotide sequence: TGTGCCAGCAGCCTCAGGGGGGGATCCTACGAGCAGTACTTC. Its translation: CASSLRGGSYEQYF.

The DNA for the CDR3 is TGTGCCAGCAGGCGACAGGGAGTATACAATGAGCAGTTCTTC. This encodes CASRRQGVYNEQFF. The rearrangement uses TRBV6-5 and TRBJ2-1; 7 nucleotides agree with TRBD1. The length of the CDR3 is 14 residues. Germline CDR1 MNHEY, CDR2 SVGAGI. V was clipped by 6 bases and J by 4 bases; unmatched bases: 6.

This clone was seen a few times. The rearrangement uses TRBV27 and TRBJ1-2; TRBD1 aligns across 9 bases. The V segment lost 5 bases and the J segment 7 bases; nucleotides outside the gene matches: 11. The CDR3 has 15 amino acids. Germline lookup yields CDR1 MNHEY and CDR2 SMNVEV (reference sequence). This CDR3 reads CASSLQGAGGSGYTF. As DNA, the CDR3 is TGTGCCAGCAGTCTACAGGGGGCGGGAGGAAGTGGCTACACCTTC.

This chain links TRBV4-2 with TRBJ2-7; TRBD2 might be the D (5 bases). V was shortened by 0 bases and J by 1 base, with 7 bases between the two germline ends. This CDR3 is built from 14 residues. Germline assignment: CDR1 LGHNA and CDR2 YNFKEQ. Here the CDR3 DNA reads TGTGCCAGCAGCCAAGATACTAGGTCCTACGAGCAGTACTTC. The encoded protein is CASSQDTRSYEQYF.

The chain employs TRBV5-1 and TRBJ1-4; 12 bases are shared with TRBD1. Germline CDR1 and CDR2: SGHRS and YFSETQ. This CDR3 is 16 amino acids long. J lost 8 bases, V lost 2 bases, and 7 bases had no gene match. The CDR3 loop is CASSLHSGTGGEKLFF. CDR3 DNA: TGCGCCAGCAGCTTACACTCCGGGACAGGGGGCGAAAAACTGTTTTTT. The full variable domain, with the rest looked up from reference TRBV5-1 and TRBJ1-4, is KAGVTQTPRYLIKTRGQQVTLSCSPISGHRSVSWYQQTPGQGLQFLFEYFSETQRNKGNFPGRFSGRQFSNSRSEMNVSTLELGDSALYLCASSLHSGTGGEKLFFGSGTQLSVL.

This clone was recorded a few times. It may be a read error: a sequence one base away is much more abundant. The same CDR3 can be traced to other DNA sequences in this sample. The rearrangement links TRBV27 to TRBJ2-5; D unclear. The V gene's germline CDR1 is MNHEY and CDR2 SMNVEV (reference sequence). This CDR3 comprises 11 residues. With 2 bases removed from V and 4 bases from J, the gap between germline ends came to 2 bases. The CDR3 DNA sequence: TGTGCCAGCAGTTTAGGAGAGACCCAGTACTTC. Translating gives CASSLGETQYF.

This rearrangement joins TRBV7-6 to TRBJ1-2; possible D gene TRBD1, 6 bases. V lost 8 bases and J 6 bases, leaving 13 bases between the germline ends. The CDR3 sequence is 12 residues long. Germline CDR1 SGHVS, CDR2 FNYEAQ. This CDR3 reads CASGRGGDGYTF. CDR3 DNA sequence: TGTGCCAGCGGACGCGGGGGCGATGGCTACACCTTC.

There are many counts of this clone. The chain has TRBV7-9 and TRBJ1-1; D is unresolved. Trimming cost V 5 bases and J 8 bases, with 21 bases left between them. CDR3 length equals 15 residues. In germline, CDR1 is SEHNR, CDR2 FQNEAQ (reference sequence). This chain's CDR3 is CASSRLTLGRREAFF. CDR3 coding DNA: TGTGCCAGCAGCCGACTAACTCTAGGACGTCGCGAAGCTTTCTTT.

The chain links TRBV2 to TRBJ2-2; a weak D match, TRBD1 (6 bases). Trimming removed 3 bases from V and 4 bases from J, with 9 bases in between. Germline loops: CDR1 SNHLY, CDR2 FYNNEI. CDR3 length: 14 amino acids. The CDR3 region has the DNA TGTGCCAGCAGTGAGGGGACACTCACCGGGGAGCTGTTTTTT. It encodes CASSEGTLTGELFF.

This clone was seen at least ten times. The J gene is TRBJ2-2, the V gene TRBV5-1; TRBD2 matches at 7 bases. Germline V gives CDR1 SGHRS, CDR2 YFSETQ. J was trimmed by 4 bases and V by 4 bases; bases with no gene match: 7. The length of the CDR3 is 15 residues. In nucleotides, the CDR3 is TGCGCCAGCAGCCCGTGGGAGGGCGGCACCGGGGAGCTGTTTTTT. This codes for CASSPWEGGTGELFF.